The rows below give T cell receptor beta chains drawn from one sample of a study of blood T cells in healthy people across ages. TCRdb ran MiXCR on the 5' RACE reads and lists one entry per CDR3 protein. The sample includes over 1,300,000 distinct CDR3 sequences, approximately 59% seen only once; the top ten take over 6.5%. The sequenced material came from blood. These receptor sequences come from a man between 18 and 35 years old in good health. CDR3s include the opening cysteine and the closing phenylalanine or tryptophan. Fields, in order: V gene, D gene, clone size, J gene, CDR3 DNA, CDR3 protein. D genes are given only for firm matches. Size is stated for part of the rows, as once, few or many counts, or as a class when the clone is expanded.

>TRBV29-1|TRBD1|few|TRBJ2-1
TGCAGCGCACAGGGGTACAATGAGCAGTTCTTC
CSAQGYNEQFF
>TRBV10-2|.|.|TRBJ2-1
TGCGCCAGCACCCTCGCCAAGGGGTCCTACAATGAGCAGTTCTTC
CASTLAKGSYNEQFF
>TRBV5-1|.|.|TRBJ1-1
TGCGCCAGCAGCTTGGCCTTAGATGTGGGTGAAGCTTTCTTT
CASSLALDVGEAFF
>TRBV20-1|TRBD1|once|TRBJ2-7
TGCAGTGCTAGAGTGGGCGGAGGGGCGGGGGACAGGGACCGGCACTTCTCCTACGAGCAGTACTTC
CSARVGGGAGDRDRHFSYEQYF
>TRBV13|TRBD2|.|TRBJ2-3
TGTGCCAGCAGACCCATTACTAGCGTATCGAGCACAGATACGCAGTATTTT
CASRPITSVSSTDTQYF
>TRBV4-3|TRBD1|.|TRBJ2-5
TGCGCCAGCAGCCACGGACAGGCCCAAGAGACCCAGTACTTC
CASSHGQAQETQYF
>TRBV7-2|TRBD1|once|TRBJ1-5
TGTGCCAGCAGCTCCCAGGGGGCTGGCAATCAGCCCCAGCATTTT
CASSSQGAGNQPQHF
>TRBV6-4|.|once|TRBJ2-7
TGTGCCAGCAGTGACTCGTACCGTCCTCGAGTTAGGGAAACCTACGAGCAGTACTTC
CASSDSYRPRVRETYEQYF
>TRBV6-2/TRBV6-3|TRBD1|.|TRBJ1-1
TGTGCCAGCAGTCCCATAGGGACAGGGGGAATGAACACTGAAGCTTTCTTT
CASSPIGTGGMNTEAFF
>TRBV20-1|.|.|TRBJ2-5
TGCAGTGCTAGAGATCAACCGGGGCACCAAGAGACCCAGTACTTC
CSARDQPGHQETQYF
>TRBV7-9|.|.|TRBJ2-3
TGTGCCAGCAGCTTCCACTCACCCGATCAGGCCACGCAGTATTTT
CASSFHSPDQATQYF
>TRBV30|.|.|TRBJ1-6
TGTGCCTGGAGTTCGGGGGGCGGTTCACCCCTCCACTTT
CAWSSGGGSPLHF
>TRBV30|.|once|TRBJ2-3
TGTGCCTGGAGTGGGGGTTTGGCAGATACGCAGTATTTT
CAWSGGLADTQYF
>TRBV7-8|.|.|TRBJ1-2
TGTGCCAGCAGCCCAAGGGGGAATGGCTACACCTTC
CASSPRGNGYTF
>TRBV6-5|.|.|TRBJ2-2
TGTGCCAGCAGTTACTCTATTCTGATAACCGCCCAAAGCACCGGGGAGCTGTTTTTT
CASSYSILITAQSTGELFF
>TRBV4-1|TRBD2|.|TRBJ2-7
TGCGCCAGCAGCCCGGGGACTCCGGGACTAGCGGCCTACGAGCAGTACTTC
CASSPGTPGLAAYEQYF
>TRBV4-1|TRBD2|.|TRBJ2-4
TGCGCCAGCAGCCAAGCCCCCGGGGAGCGGGAGAGGAGTTACAACATTCAGTACTTC
CASSQAPGERERSYNIQYF
>TRBV29-1|TRBD1|.|TRBJ2-7
TGCAGCGTTGAAGCCACCGGGACAGAGACCTACGAGCAGTACTTC
CSVEATGTETYEQYF
>TRBV7-8|.|.|TRBJ2-7
TGTGCCAGCAGCTTAATCTCACCTAGACAGATCTACGAGCAGTACTTC
CASSLISPRQIYEQYF
>TRBV29-1|.|.|TRBJ2-1
TGCAGCGGGGCCCACAATGAGCAGTTCTTC
CSGAHNEQFF
>TRBV27|.|.|TRBJ1-2
TGTGCCAGCAGTGCGGGGTTAGGAGGCTACACCTTC
CASSAGLGGYTF
>TRBV10-1|TRBD1|few|TRBJ2-2
TGCGCCAGCAGGACAGGGCCAGGGGAGCTGTTTTTT
CASRTGPGELFF